This T cell receptor (beta chain) was sequenced for a study of cytomegalovirus exposure and HLA in healthy donors. Across the whole study: Approximately 85 million unique TCRs from HLA-typed donors were held in an early data release. Findings and limits, study-wide: Cytomegalovirus-associated TCR beta chains were listed, numbering 150 to 200. With DRB1 most and HLA-C fewest, TCR association rates differed between HLA loci in a later analysis. Clonal expansion was found to be greater in HLA-associated TCR beta chains than in equally common others in a later analysis.

PCR primers comprised 60 Vbeta and 13 Jbeta primers. The data were produced by immunoSEQ multiplex PCR, yet TCRdb's version contains in-frame clones alone and is incomplete. Of some 170,000 clones in the sample, approximately 82% were seen once. As for this clone: Its antigen is unknown.

This CDR3 is built from 16 residues. Germline V lookup: CDR1 LNHNV, CDR2 YYDKDF (reference sequence). V was shortened by 1 base and J by 6 bases, with 16 bases between the two germline ends. The sequenced sample was PBMCs. The rearrangement links TRBV15 to TRBJ1-5, with a possible D match to TRBD1 (6 bases). The clonotype was recovered from a woman aged 25-40 years in good health and CMV-seronegative. CDR3 nucleotide sequence: TGTGCCACCAGCAGAGGGTATCCGGGGGGCGGTCAGCCCCAGCATTTT. Amino acid sequence: CATSRGYPGGGQPQHF.